This is a list of T cell receptor beta chains from one sample in a study of CD8 T cells in ankylosing spondylitis. TCRdb redid the calling of the 5' RACE reads with MiXCR, one entry per CDR3 protein. Counted here are roughly 670,000 distinct CDR3 sequences, under 20% occurring once; the ten biggest clones make up approximately 18%. Sequenced sample: blood, either unsorted or a sorted T cell fraction (not recorded which). All receptors come from a male donor with ankylosing spondylitis. Both conserved end residues are part of each CDR3. The D gene is left open where the match is weak. The listing skips clone size in some rows; elsewhere it reads once, few, many or a size class.

CDR3nt: TGCAGCGTGACAGGGTTGCAAGAGACCCAGTACTTC
CDR3aa: CSVTGLQETQYF
j_gene: TRBJ2-5
v_gene: TRBV29-1
abundance: few
d_gene: TRBD1

CDR3nt: TGTGCCAGCAGTTTTGAGGGTGGGGCCACAGATGAGCAGTTCTTC
CDR3aa: CASSFEGGATDEQFF
j_gene: TRBJ2-1
v_gene: TRBV12-3/TRBV12-4
abundance: few
d_gene: .

CDR3nt: TGTGCCAGCAGCTACTCCGGACAGGCCAAACTGTTTTTT
CDR3aa: CASSYSGQAKLFF
j_gene: TRBJ1-4
v_gene: TRBV5-6
abundance: few
d_gene: TRBD1

CDR3nt: TGTGCCAGCAGCTTGGAAAGGGTTAAGCAGTATTTT
CDR3aa: CASSLERVKQYF
j_gene: TRBJ2-3
v_gene: TRBV5-5
abundance: few
d_gene: .

CDR3nt: TGTGCCAGCAGCTTAGCCCGACTAGCGGGAGGTTACAATGAGCAGTTCTTC
CDR3aa: CASSLARLAGGYNEQFF
j_gene: TRBJ2-1
v_gene: TRBV7-2
abundance: .
d_gene: TRBD2

CDR3nt: TGTGCCACCAGCAGAGATTATGGTGAGGGGAGCCAGCCCCAGCATTTT
CDR3aa: CATSRDYGEGSQPQHF
j_gene: TRBJ1-5
v_gene: TRBV15
abundance: .
d_gene: .

CDR3nt: TGTGCCAGCAGCTTAGCCGAGGCCGAGCAGTACTTC
CDR3aa: CASSLAEAEQYF
j_gene: TRBJ2-7
v_gene: TRBV7-8
abundance: few
d_gene: .

CDR3nt: TGCGCCAGCAGGGGGGGGACAGGATCCTACGAGCAGTACTTC
CDR3aa: CASRGGTGSYEQYF
j_gene: TRBJ2-7
v_gene: TRBV5-1
abundance: few
d_gene: .

CDR3nt: TGCAGTGCAAAGGACAGGGGTCGGACAGATACGCAGTATTTT
CDR3aa: CSAKDRGRTDTQYF
j_gene: TRBJ2-3
v_gene: TRBV20-1
abundance: .
d_gene: TRBD1

CDR3nt: TGCGCCAGCAGCTTCCTGGGCACTGAATCTTTCTTT
CDR3aa: CASSFLGTESFF
j_gene: TRBJ1-1
v_gene: TRBV5-1
abundance: .
d_gene: .

CDR3nt: TGTGCCAGCAGCTTAGCGCCCCTCGACACCGGGGAGCTGTTTTTT
CDR3aa: CASSLAPLDTGELFF
j_gene: TRBJ2-2
v_gene: TRBV7-9
abundance: few
d_gene: .

CDR3nt: TGCAGTGCTAGAGATACCAGAGAGCGGGAGGTCGCCTACAATGAGCAGTTCTTC
CDR3aa: CSARDTREREVAYNEQFF
j_gene: TRBJ2-1
v_gene: TRBV20-1
abundance: few
d_gene: TRBD2

CDR3nt: TGTGCCAGCAGTATCGGGACAGGCTATGGCTACACCTTC
CDR3aa: CASSIGTGYGYTF
j_gene: TRBJ1-2
v_gene: TRBV6-1
abundance: many
d_gene: TRBD1

CDR3nt: TGCAGTGCTAGAGATTCATCCAGGGGGGACTATGGCTACACCTTC
CDR3aa: CSARDSSRGDYGYTF
j_gene: TRBJ1-2
v_gene: TRBV20-1
abundance: few
d_gene: TRBD1

CDR3nt: TGTGCCAGCAGTGGGGGACAGCGGGTGAGCGAGACCCAGTACTTC
CDR3aa: CASSGGQRVSETQYF
j_gene: TRBJ2-5
v_gene: TRBV25-1
abundance: few
d_gene: .

CDR3nt: TGCAGTGCCGGGCCCGGGACCCTCTCCTACGAGCAGTACTTC
CDR3aa: CSAGPGTLSYEQYF
j_gene: TRBJ2-7
v_gene: TRBV20-1
abundance: few
d_gene: .

CDR3nt: TGTGCCAGCAGCCAATTCCAGGGGGATCACGAGCAGTACTTC
CDR3aa: CASSQFQGDHEQYF
j_gene: TRBJ2-7
v_gene: TRBV4-2
abundance: few
d_gene: TRBD1

CDR3nt: TGCAGTGCTAGTTCGTACAGGGGGGGATACGAGCAGTACTTC
CDR3aa: CSASSYRGGYEQYF
j_gene: TRBJ2-7
v_gene: TRBV20-1
abundance: .
d_gene: .

CDR3nt: TGCGCCAGCAGCTTGTATGTAGAGGGGAACACTGAAGCTTTCTTT
CDR3aa: CASSLYVEGNTEAFF
j_gene: TRBJ1-1
v_gene: TRBV5-1
abundance: few
d_gene: .

CDR3nt: TGTGCCAGCAGCTTATGGCCTTCCTACGAGCAGTACTTC
CDR3aa: CASSLWPSYEQYF
j_gene: TRBJ2-7
v_gene: TRBV7-2
abundance: few
d_gene: .

CDR3nt: TGTGCCAGCAGCTTAGATCCCCCTAGCGGGATTTGGGATGAGCAGTTCTTC
CDR3aa: CASSLDPPSGIWDEQFF
j_gene: TRBJ2-1
v_gene: TRBV11-2
abundance: few
d_gene: TRBD2

CDR3nt: TGCGCCAGCAGCCAGGAACCTTCGGGGATTGGGGTCAATGAGCAGTTCTTC
CDR3aa: CASSQEPSGIGVNEQFF
j_gene: TRBJ2-1
v_gene: TRBV4-1
abundance: .
d_gene: .

CDR3nt: TGTGCCAGCAGCTTGGCCCTGAAGCGGGAGGGCAATGAGCAGTTCTTC
CDR3aa: CASSLALKREGNEQFF
j_gene: TRBJ2-1
v_gene: TRBV5-6
abundance: .
d_gene: TRBD2

CDR3nt: TGCGCCAGCAGCTTGGGGGAAGAAGCTTTCTTT
CDR3aa: CASSLGEEAFF
j_gene: TRBJ1-1
v_gene: TRBV5-1
abundance: few
d_gene: .

CDR3nt: TGTGCCACCAGTGATTCCCCGCGGGCGGGGGCGAACACCGGGGAGCTGTTTTTT
CDR3aa: CATSDSPRAGANTGELFF
j_gene: TRBJ2-2
v_gene: TRBV24-1
abundance: .
d_gene: TRBD2

CDR3nt: TGCAGTGCTAGAGTTCCGGGGCCCTACGAGCAGTACTTC
CDR3aa: CSARVPGPYEQYF
j_gene: TRBJ2-7
v_gene: TRBV20-1
abundance: .
d_gene: .

CDR3nt: TGTGCCAGCAGCTTTCTGTCTAGCGGCTACAATGAGCAGTTCTTC
CDR3aa: CASSFLSSGYNEQFF
j_gene: TRBJ2-1
v_gene: TRBV7-6
abundance: .
d_gene: TRBD2

CDR3nt: TGCAGCGTGCGCCCACCTGACGAATTTAGTTACAATGAGCAGTTCTTC
CDR3aa: CSVRPPDEFSYNEQFF
j_gene: TRBJ2-1
v_gene: TRBV29-1
abundance: few
d_gene: .

CDR3nt: TGTGCCAGCAGTTCCCCAGGGAGCTCCTACGAGCAGTACTTC
CDR3aa: CASSSPGSSYEQYF
j_gene: TRBJ2-7
v_gene: TRBV6-6
abundance: .
d_gene: .

CDR3nt: TGTGCCAGTAGTATAGGTGGAGGGTTGGAGACCCAGTACTTC
CDR3aa: CASSIGGGLETQYF
j_gene: TRBJ2-5
v_gene: TRBV19
abundance: once
d_gene: .

CDR3nt: TGTGCCAGCAGTGAAGTCGACGCTTACGAGCAGTACTTC
CDR3aa: CASSEVDAYEQYF
j_gene: TRBJ2-7
v_gene: TRBV2
abundance: many
d_gene: .

CDR3nt: TGTGCCAGCAGCCCTAGCGGGACTTACAATGAGCAGTTCTTC
CDR3aa: CASSPSGTYNEQFF
j_gene: TRBJ2-1
v_gene: TRBV12-3/TRBV12-4
abundance: many
d_gene: TRBD2

CDR3nt: TGCGCCAGCAGGGCTACTCAGGGCAACGAGCAGTACTTC
CDR3aa: CASRATQGNEQYF
j_gene: TRBJ2-7
v_gene: TRBV5-1
abundance: .
d_gene: .

CDR3nt: TGTGCCAGCAGTTCGGTAGCGGTTGGCTCCTACGAGCAGTACTTC
CDR3aa: CASSSVAVGSYEQYF
j_gene: TRBJ2-7
v_gene: TRBV27
abundance: few
d_gene: .

CDR3nt: TGTGCCAGTAGTATGTCTGCGACCCCCAGCTCCTACGAGCAGTACTTC
CDR3aa: CASSMSATPSSYEQYF
j_gene: TRBJ2-7
v_gene: TRBV19
abundance: .
d_gene: .

CDR3nt: TGTGCCAGCAGCTTCCGCGGAGGAGGGACAGATACGCAGTATTTT
CDR3aa: CASSFRGGGTDTQYF
j_gene: TRBJ2-3
v_gene: TRBV5-6
abundance: many
d_gene: .

CDR3nt: TGCGCCAGCAGGTATCAAGAGACCCAGTACTTC
CDR3aa: CASRYQETQYF
j_gene: TRBJ2-5
v_gene: TRBV5-1
abundance: .
d_gene: .

CDR3nt: TGCGCCAGCAGCTTTCCCGAGGGTAGGCTGTACAATGAGCAGTTCTTC
CDR3aa: CASSFPEGRLYNEQFF
j_gene: TRBJ2-1
v_gene: TRBV5-1
abundance: .
d_gene: .